These 19 T cell receptor beta chains came from one sample sequenced in a study of blood T cell repertoires in COVID-19. Some clones are missing from TCRdb's copy, which holds only in-frame ones; the method was immunoSEQ multiplex PCR. Of over 600,000 clones in the sample, over 80% were seen once. Sequencing used peripheral blood. Source of these receptors: a woman between 18 and 29 years old with acute or convalescent COVID-19.

This sequence joins TRBV29-1 and TRBJ2-1; D is perhaps TRBD2 (7 bases). CDR1 and CDR2 (germline): SQVTM, ANQGSEA. CDR3 length: 15 amino acids. The ends were cut back, 2 bases at V and 4 bases at J, with 15 bases in the middle. In DNA form, the CDR3 reads TGCAGCGTTGAACCCCGGGGGGCCCGTTACAATGAGCAGTTCTTC. It encodes CSVEPRGARYNEQFF.

The V call is TRBV4-1, the J call TRBJ1-4; 7 bases align to TRBD1. CDR1 is MGHRA, CDR2 YSYEKL, per germline. J gave up 5 bases and V 3 bases, and 9 bases lay outside the gene matches. This CDR3 contains 16 residues. The CDR3 DNA reads as TGCGCCAGCAGCCACCGCCTGGGACAGATGAATGAAAAACTGTTTTTT. Residues: CASSHRLGQMNEKLFF.

CDR3 amino acids: CASGLLTLVRSSYEQYF. CDR3 DNA sequence: TGTGCTAGTGGTTTGCTTACCCTGGTGAGGAGTTCCTACGAGCAGTACTTC. The gene calls are TRBV12-5 and TRBJ2-7; no clear D gene. CDR1 is LGHNT, CDR2 FRNRAP, per germline. CDR3 length equals 17 residues. With 2 bases removed from V and 1 base from J, the gap between germline ends came to 18 bases.

This chain joins TRBV24-1 and TRBJ1-2; 9 positions match TRBD1. CDR3 length equals 17 residues. In germline, CDR1 is KGHDR, CDR2 SFDVKD. J gave up 0 bases and V 2 bases, and 6 bases lay outside the gene matches. The CDR3 DNA follows: TGTGCCACCAGTGATTGGTCGGGACAGGGTTCTAACTATGGCTACACCTTC. This sequence encodes CATSDWSGQGSNYGYTF.

The chain combines TRBV3-1 (or the pseudogene TRBV3-2) with TRBJ2-7; 14 bases are shared with TRBD2. Germline V gene data show CDR1 as LGHDT and CDR2 as YNNKEL (reference sequence). This CDR3 is built from 16 residues. V lost 4 bases, J lost 1 base, and 3 bases stayed unmatched. The CDR3 nucleotides are TGTGCCAGCAGCCCCCGGACTAGCGGGGGGTCCTACGAGCAGTACTTC. Translated, it gives CASSPRTSGGSYEQYF.

The genes are TRBV5-1 and TRBJ1-6; TRBD1 aligns across 7 bases. Unmatched junction bases numbered 3, after V lost 0 bases and J lost 0 bases. The CDR3 is made up of 17 amino acids. Per germline, CDR1 SGHRS and CDR2 YFSETQ. As DNA, the CDR3 is TGCGCCAGCAGCTTGGACAGGGGACACTCCTATAATTCACCCCTCCACTTT. Its translation: CASSLDRGHSYNSPLHF. The full variable domain, with the rest looked up from reference TRBV5-1 and TRBJ1-6, is KAGVTQTPRYLIKTRGQQVTLSCSPISGHRSVSWYQQTPGQGLQFLFEYFSETQRNKGNFPGRFSGRQFSNSRSEMNVSTLELGDSALYLCASSLDRGHSYNSPLHFGNGTRLTVT.

The chain recombines TRBV4-3 with TRBJ1-5, with TRBD1 matching over 7 bases. The CDR3 sequence is 13 residues long. Trimming at V came to 4 bases and at J to 7 bases, leaving 4 bases not matched to a gene. The germline CDR1 and CDR2 sequences are LGHNA and YSLEER. The chain's CDR3 is CASSRDRVQPQHF. CDR3 nucleotides: TGCGCCAGCAGCCGCGACAGGGTACAGCCCCAGCATTTT.

This clone was observed a handful of times. The chain employs TRBV6-1 and TRBJ2-7; D remains unclear. Germline CDR1 and CDR2: MNHNS and SASEGT. V lost 0 bases and J 3 bases, leaving 9 bases between the germline ends. The CDR3 runs to 14 residues. CDR3 coding DNA: TGTGCCAGCAGTGAAGCCGCCAGATACTACGAGCAGTACTTC. Translation gives CASSEAARYYEQYF.

The CDR3 loop reads CASSQSSGGAVYEQYF. The CDR3 DNA reads as TGTGCCAGCAGCCAATCGAGCGGGGGGGCCGTCTACGAGCAGTACTTC. The chain combines TRBV7-9 with TRBJ2-7; 10 positions agree with TRBD2. The CDR3 is 16 amino acids. Germline CDR1 reads SEHNR; CDR2 reads FQNEAQ (reference sequence). V was clipped by 5 bases and J by 3 bases; unmatched bases: 10.

The chain combines TRBV18 with TRBJ1-2; D is perhaps TRBD1 (5 bases). V lost 0 bases and J lost 1, with 12 bases in between. The germline CDR1 and CDR2 sequences are KGHSH and LQKENI. The CDR3 totals 16 residues. The CDR3 DNA follows: TGTGCCAGCTCACCACCCGAGGGAGGGGATAACTATGGCTACACCTTC. It encodes CASSPPEGGDNYGYTF.

The chain has TRBV3-1 (or the pseudogene TRBV3-2) and TRBJ2-3; possible D gene TRBD2, 6 bases. CDR3 length: 15 amino acids. Between the trimmed V and J ends, which lost 4 bases and 2 bases, there was a span of 13 bases. Germline-derived CDR1 and CDR2 are LGHDT and YNNKEL (reference sequence). This CDR3 reads CASSPGLMATDTQYF. The CDR3 DNA reads TGTGCCAGCAGCCCAGGACTAATGGCCACAGATACGCAGTATTTT.

The rearrangement uses TRBV14 and TRBJ1-5; the D is unclear. The CDR3 consists of 13 residues. The V and J ends lost 0 bases and 6 bases respectively, with 6 bases between them. The germline V gene encodes CDR1 SGHDN and CDR2 FVKESK. The CDR3 DNA is TGTGCCAGCAGCCAAGATCTAGGTCAGCCCCAGCATTTT. Residues: CASSQDLGQPQHF.

The genes are TRBV27 and TRBJ2-2, with a tentative D call TRBD2 (6 bases). The length of the CDR3 is 15 residues. Trimming pared 6 bases from V and 6 bases from J, leaving 17 bases between. Germline lookup yields CDR1 MNHEY and CDR2 SMNVEV (reference sequence). For the CDR3, the DNA is TGTGCCAGCAGCCGTACTATACTAGCTCCCGGGGAGCTGTTTTTT. Protein: CASSRTILAPGELFF.

This clone was picked up a small number of times. The chain recombines TRBV4-1 with TRBJ1-1; TRBD1 is a possible D gene (6 bases). From germline, CDR1 is MGHRA and CDR2 YSYEKL. Trimming took off 3 bases at V and 1 base at J, with 12 bases between the two ends. This CDR3 has 15 amino acids. Written as DNA, the CDR3 is TGCGCCAGCAGCCAGAACCAGGGGCGGAACACTGAAGCTTTCTTT. Protein: CASSQNQGRNTEAFF.

V is TRBV4-1 and J is TRBJ2-3; 11 bases fit TRBD2. Germline V lookup: CDR1 MGHRA, CDR2 YSYEKL. The V gene end was trimmed by 1 base and the J gene end by 3 bases; junction bases not matched to a gene: 6. The CDR3 is made up of 17 amino acids. The CDR3 bases are TGCGCCAGCAGCCAAGCAAATAGCGGGGGGGCGACAGATACGCAGTATTTT. It codes for CASSQANSGGATDTQYF.

The CDR3 is CASSPHPSMNTEAFF. Here the CDR3 DNA reads TGTGCCAGCAGCCCACACCCGTCCATGAACACTGAAGCTTTCTTT. This sequence joins TRBV7-2 and TRBJ1-1; no clear D gene. The CDR3 has 15 residues. V dropped 5 bases and J dropped 0 bases, with 13 bases sitting between them. Germline V gene lookup returns CDR1 SGHTA and CDR2 FQGNSA. The entire variable domain, with the rest obtained from reference TRBV7-2 and TRBJ1-1, is as follows: GAGVSQSPSNKVTEKGKDVELRCDPISGHTALYWYRQSLGQGLEFLIYFQGNSAPDKSGLPSDRFSAERTGGSVSTLTIQRTQQEDSAVYLCASSPHPSMNTEAFFGQGTRLTVV.

This clone came up once. CDR3 loop: CASSLRWVSNQPQHF. The CDR3 DNA follows: TGCGCCAGCAGCCTGAGGTGGGTTAGCAATCAGCCCCAGCATTTT. This chain joins TRBV4-1 and TRBJ1-5; D not resolved. Germline CDR1 is MGHRA and CDR2 is YSYEKL. CDR3 length equals 15 residues. V was pared by 4 bases and J by 0 bases, with 10 bases between.

V and J are TRBV4-1 and TRBJ2-7; a weak D match, TRBD1 (5 bases). Germline V lookup: CDR1 MGHRA, CDR2 YSYEKL. The CDR3 has 14 residues. Deletions cut 6 bases from V and 1 base from J, with 13 bases between. DNA of the CDR3: TGCGCCAGCAGACCCAGGGTAGGGTCCTACGAGCAGTACTTC. It yields the protein CASRPRVGSYEQYF.

The chain couples TRBV24-1 to TRBJ2-6, with D unclear. Germline V gene lookup returns CDR1 KGHDR and CDR2 SFDVKD. The CDR3 loop spans 15 amino acids. The V end was cut by 3 bases, the J end by 0 bases, with 5 bases between. CDR3 nucleotides: TGTGCCACCAGTGATACAAACTCTGGGGCCAACGTCCTGACTTTC. Protein sequence: CATSDTNSGANVLTF.